This T cell receptor beta chain was documented in a study of shared clonotypes between healthy human individuals. Sequencing was performed with immunoSEQ multiplex PCR; in TCRdb, only in-frame clones are kept and a portion is missing. The sample lists 1.4 million or so clones, approximately 98.5% occurring once. Sequencing input: naive CD4+ T cells sorted from blood. The subset is: CD45RA+ positively selected. The receptor was derived from a man aged 25 to 45 in good health.

The CDR3 here is CASSLLPTGQSNEQFF. CDR3 sequence (DNA): TGTGCCAGCAGCTTACTTCCGACCGGACAGAGTAATGAGCAGTTCTTC. The chain joins TRBV7-3 to TRBJ2-1; TRBD1 is a possible D gene (6 bases). Trimming took 2 bases from V and 7 from J, leaving 18 bases between them. Germline V gene sequence: CDR1 SGHTA, CDR2 FQGTGA. The CDR3 runs to 16 residues.